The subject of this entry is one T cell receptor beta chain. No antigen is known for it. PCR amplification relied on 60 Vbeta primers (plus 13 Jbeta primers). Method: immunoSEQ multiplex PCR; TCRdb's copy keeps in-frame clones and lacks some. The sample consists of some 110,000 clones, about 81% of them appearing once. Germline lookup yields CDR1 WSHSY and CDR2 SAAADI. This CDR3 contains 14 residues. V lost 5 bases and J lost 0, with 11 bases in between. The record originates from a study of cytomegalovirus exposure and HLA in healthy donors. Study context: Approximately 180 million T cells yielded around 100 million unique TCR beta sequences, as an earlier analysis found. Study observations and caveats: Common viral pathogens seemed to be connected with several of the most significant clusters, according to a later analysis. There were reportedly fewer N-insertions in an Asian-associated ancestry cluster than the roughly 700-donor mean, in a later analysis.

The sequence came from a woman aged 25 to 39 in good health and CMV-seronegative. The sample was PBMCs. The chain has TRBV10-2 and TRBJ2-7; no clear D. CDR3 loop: CASSPALSSYEQYF. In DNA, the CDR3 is TGCGCCAGCAGTCCCGCACTGAGCTCCTACGAGCAGTACTTC.